What follows are 7 T cell receptor beta chains derived from one specimen sequenced in a study of blood T cell repertoires in COVID-19 (dated by TCRdb to 2020 to 2021). Library method: the immunoSEQ multiplex PCR assay. Held by TCRdb, this immuneACCESS table contains in-frame sequences only and omits some clones. Under half of the omission traces to an unresolved V gene where checked; the cause of the rest is unknown. The sample table records 40,000 to 65,000 clones; over 70% of these occur just once. The ten largest clonotypes hold about 15% of the sample. The sequencing sample was made of peripheral blood. The receptors stem from a human donor with active or convalescent COVID-19. The donor label of this sample is uncertain.

The V call is TRBV5-1, the J call TRBJ1-1; perhaps TRBD1 as D (5 bases). The CDR3 runs 14 residues. Trimming stripped 0 bases from V and 6 bases from J, with 12 bases between. Looked up from germline, CDR1 is SGHRS and CDR2 is YFSETQ. The CDR3 coding sequence is TGCGCCAGCAGCTTGGACAACGTAGGGGCTGAAGCTTTCTTT. This translates into CASSLDNVGAEAFF.

This chain uses TRBV14 with TRBJ1-2; D not certain. Germline V gene sequence: CDR1 SGHDN, CDR2 FVKESK. There are 14 residues in the CDR3. The V and J ends lost 4 bases and 4 bases respectively, with 13 bases between them. The CDR3 reads CASSLASRGYGYTF. CDR3 DNA: TGTGCCAGCAGCCTAGCGTCCCGTGGCTATGGCTACACCTTC.

This clone was counted a few times. V gene TRBV28 combines with J gene TRBJ2-7, with D perhaps matching TRBD2 (6 bases). Trimming pared 4 bases from V and 1 base from J, leaving 8 bases between. Germline CDR1 MDHEN, CDR2 SYDVKM. The CDR3 is 13 amino acids. DNA of the CDR3: TGTGCCAGCAGTTCGGGACTGTCCTACGAGCAGTACTTC. Protein: CASSSGLSYEQYF. Complete variable domain (other parts from reference TRBV28 and TRBJ2-7): DVKVTQSSRYLVKRTGEKVFLECVQDMDHENMFWYRQDPGLGLRLIYFSYDVKMKEKGDIPEGYSVSREKKERFSLILESASTNQTSMYLCASSSGLSYEQYFGPGTRLTVT.

The chain recombines TRBV5-1 with TRBJ2-3, with 7 bases aligning to TRBD1. CDR3 length: 16 residues. The germline V gene has CDR1 SGHRS and CDR2 YFSETQ. The trim removed 0 bases at V and 3 bases at J, leaving 7 bases unmatched. CDR3 sequence (DNA): TGCGCCAGCAGCTTGGGGACAGGCCGACTTACAGATACGCAGTATTTT. Protein sequence: CASSLGTGRLTDTQYF.

The J gene is TRBJ1-2, the V gene TRBV29-1; D gene unclear. Germline CDR1 and CDR2: SQVTM and ANQGSEA. The CDR3 is 12 residues long. V lost 7 bases and J lost 1, with 10 bases in between. CDR3 DNA sequence: TGCAGCGGCTCGACATTTAACTATGGCTACACCTTC. It yields the protein CSGSTFNYGYTF.

Notes on this clone: Germline is not matched at one junction end, which may reflect a read error. The chain couples TRBV14 to TRBJ2-2; D gene unclear. The germline gives CDR1 SGHDN, CDR2 FVKESK. The CDR3 contains 13 residues. The chain's CDR3 is CASSQDHTGELFF. The CDR3 DNA reads as TGTGCCAGCAGCCAAGATCACACGGGGGAGCTGTTTTTT.

The V gene is TRBV19, the J gene TRBJ1-5; perhaps TRBD1 as D (5 bases). V lost 1 base and J 7 bases, leaving 14 bases between the germline ends. The germline gives CDR1 LNHDA, CDR2 SQIVND (reference sequence). The CDR3 is 15 residues long. The CDR3 nucleotides are TGTGCCAGTAGTATAGGTGCCCAGGGAGGACAGCCCCAGCATTTT. Encoded protein: CASSIGAQGGQPQHF. The full variable domain, in which reference TRBV19 and TRBJ1-5 provide the parts outside the CDR3, is DGGITQSPKYLFRKEGQNVTLSCEQNLNHDAMYWYRQDPGQGLRLIYYSQIVNDFQKGDIAEGYSVSREKKESFPLTVTSAQKNPTAFYLCASSIGAQGGQPQHFGDGTRLSIL.